These T cell receptor beta chains were read from a single sample in a study. TCRdb reprocessed the RT-PCR reads with MiXCR, giving one entry per CDR3 protein. The sample has fewer than 800,000 distinct CDR3 sequences; 14% are singletons. Source material: memory CD4+ T cells from blood. These receptors were obtained from a female donor in good health, serving as a healthy control. Both conserved end residues are part of each CDR3. The D gene is left open where the match is weak. Rows give clone size only sometimes, using once, few, many, or a class for an expanded clone.

D: NA
size: NA
J: TRBJ2-4
length: 17
V: TRBV14
CDR3: CASSPNSGHAAKNIQYF
DNA: TGTGCCAGCAGCCCAAACTCGGGACACGCAGCCAAAAACATTCAGTACTTC

D: NA
size: many
J: TRBJ2-1
length: 13
V: TRBV5-6
CDR3: CASSLAGPREQFF
DNA: TGTGCCAGCAGCTTGGCCGGCCCCCGGGAGCAGTTCTTC

D: TRBD1
size: NA
J: TRBJ2-7
length: 14
V: TRBV28
CDR3: CASSLSTGGGEQYF
DNA: TGTGCCAGCAGTTTATCGACAGGGGGCGGCGAGCAGTACTTC

D: NA
size: NA
J: TRBJ1-4
length: 13
V: TRBV20-1
CDR3: CSATLATNEKLFF
DNA: TGCAGTGCCACTTTAGCAACTAATGAAAAACTGTTTTTT

D: TRBD2
size: many
J: TRBJ2-7
length: 15
V: TRBV6-6
CDR3: CASSSPSSGGSEQYF
DNA: TGTGCCAGCAGCTCTCCGAGTAGCGGGGGCTCCGAGCAGTACTTC

D: NA
size: NA
J: TRBJ2-7
length: 13
V: TRBV5-4
CDR3: CASSSNTFYEQYF
DNA: TGTGCCAGCAGCTCAAACACGTTCTACGAGCAGTACTTC

D: NA
size: NA
J: TRBJ1-1
length: 14
V: TRBV20-1
CDR3: CSASWGPMNTEAFF
DNA: TGCAGTGCTAGCTGGGGACCCATGAACACTGAAGCTTTCTTT

D: TRBD2
size: many
J: TRBJ2-1
length: 13
V: TRBV20-1
CDR3: CAASGRFYNEQFF
DNA: TGCGCAGCTAGCGGGAGGTTCTACAATGAGCAGTTCTTC

D: TRBD2
size: NA
J: TRBJ2-1
length: 14
V: TRBV20-1
CDR3: CSARKAGVWNEQFF
DNA: TGCAGTGCTAGAAAAGCGGGAGTGTGGAATGAGCAGTTCTTC

D: NA
size: few
J: TRBJ1-5
length: 18
V: TRBV7-9
CDR3: CASSLGRVEEGNGQPQHF
DNA: TGTGCCAGCAGCTTAGGTAGGGTTGAGGAGGGGAACGGGCAGCCCCAGCATTTT

D: NA
size: NA
J: TRBJ2-1
length: 16
V: TRBV5-1
CDR3: CASSLEDHSDGDEQFF
DNA: TGCGCCAGCAGCTTGGAGGACCACTCCGATGGTGATGAGCAGTTCTTC

D: TRBD1
size: few
J: TRBJ2-1
length: 18
V: TRBV5-4
CDR3: CASSLPPRDRGPTNEQFF
DNA: TGTGCCAGCAGCTTGCCCCCCCGGGACAGGGGGCCGACTAATGAGCAGTTCTTC

D: NA
size: NA
J: TRBJ1-3
length: 12
V: TRBV7-9
CDR3: CASSLSGDTIYF
DNA: TGTGCCAGCAGCTTATCCGGGGACACCATATATTTT

D: NA
size: few
J: TRBJ1-2
length: 15
V: TRBV12-3/TRBV12-4
CDR3: CASSREQRANYGYTF
DNA: TGTGCCAGCAGTAGGGAACAGAGAGCTAACTATGGCTACACCTTC

D: NA
size: few
J: TRBJ2-5
length: 14
V: TRBV20-1
CDR3: CSARDQMVSETQYF
DNA: TGCAGTGCTAGAGATCAGATGGTATCAGAGACCCAGTACTTC

D: TRBD1
size: many
J: TRBJ1-5
length: 21
V: TRBV7-8
CDR3: CASSLAHGRPKWDRGNQPQHF
DNA: TGTGCCAGCAGCTTAGCGCACGGGAGGCCGAAATGGGACAGGGGCAATCAGCCCCAGCATTTT

D: NA
size: few
J: TRBJ2-7
length: 12
V: TRBV20-1
CDR3: CSASRPSHEQYF
DNA: TGCAGTGCAAGCCGACCCAGCCACGAGCAGTACTTC

D: NA
size: many
J: TRBJ1-1
length: 14
V: TRBV9
CDR3: CASSPTQGIDEAFF
DNA: TGTGCCAGCAGCCCCACACAAGGCATAGATGAAGCTTTCTTT

D: TRBD2
size: few
J: TRBJ2-2
length: 14
V: TRBV12-3/TRBV12-4
CDR3: CASSPTRGTGELFF
DNA: TGTGCCAGCAGTCCGACGCGGGGGACCGGGGAGCTGTTTTTT

D: NA
size: few
J: TRBJ2-1
length: 13
V: TRBV5-1
CDR3: CASWDTLGNEQFF
DNA: TGCGCCAGCTGGGACACCCTCGGCAATGAGCAGTTCTTC

D: NA
size: few
J: TRBJ1-1
length: 14
V: TRBV6-6
CDR3: CASSANRDRTEAFF
DNA: TGTGCCAGCAGTGCGAACAGGGATCGCACTGAAGCTTTCTTT

D: TRBD1
size: few
J: TRBJ2-2
length: 16
V: TRBV10-3
CDR3: CAISEDRGLGTGELFF
DNA: TGTGCCATCAGTGAGGACAGGGGGCTCGGCACCGGGGAGCTGTTTTTT

D: NA
size: few
J: TRBJ1-2
length: 12
V: TRBV6-1
CDR3: CASSKQTDGYTF
DNA: TGTGCCAGCAGTAAACAGACAGATGGCTACACCTTC

D: TRBD1
size: many
J: TRBJ1-2
length: 15
V: TRBV6-5
CDR3: CASREWDRANYGYTF
DNA: TGTGCCAGCAGAGAGTGGGACAGAGCTAACTATGGCTACACCTTC

D: TRBD2
size: NA
J: TRBJ2-3
length: 16
V: TRBV20-1
CDR3: CSASPPLAGTTDTQYF
DNA: TGCAGTGCTAGCCCCCCCCTAGCGGGGACCACAGATACGCAGTATTTT

D: TRBD1
size: many
J: TRBJ1-5
length: 15
V: TRBV6-5
CDR3: CASSRTGSYNQPQHF
DNA: TGTGCCAGCAGCCGGACAGGCTCTTACAATCAGCCCCAGCATTTT

D: NA
size: NA
J: TRBJ2-2
length: 13
V: TRBV30
CDR3: CAWSSQNTGELFF
DNA: TGTGCCTGGAGTAGCCAGAACACCGGGGAGCTGTTTTTT

D: TRBD1
size: NA
J: TRBJ1-1
length: 14
V: TRBV4-1
CDR3: CASTSGQLNTEAFF
DNA: TGCGCCAGCACCTCGGGACAGTTGAACACTGAAGCTTTCTTT

D: TRBD1
size: NA
J: TRBJ1-2
length: 15
V: TRBV7-2
CDR3: CASNGVGQIPYGYTF
DNA: TGTGCCAGCAACGGTGTGGGACAGATACCTTATGGCTACACCTTC

D: NA
size: NA
J: TRBJ2-1
length: 16
V: TRBV20-1
CDR3: CSATNDPAFSYNEQFF
DNA: TGCAGTGCTACAAACGACCCCGCCTTCTCCTACAATGAGCAGTTCTTC

D: NA
size: once
J: TRBJ1-2
length: 14
V: TRBV20-1
CDR3: CSARDGQLQHGYTF
DNA: TGCAGTGCTAGGGATGGACAGCTTCAACATGGCTACACCTTC

D: NA
size: many
J: TRBJ2-7
length: 12
V: TRBV18
CDR3: CASSPSNYEQYF
DNA: TGTGCCAGCTCACCGTCCAATTACGAGCAGTACTTC

D: NA
size: few
J: TRBJ2-5
length: 14
V: TRBV25-1
CDR3: CASSDPGTLGTQYF
DNA: TGTGCCAGCAGTGACCCCGGGACACTCGGAACCCAGTACTTC

D: TRBD1
size: NA
J: TRBJ2-1
length: 15
V: TRBV7-9
CDR3: CASSPRGQGHNEQFF
DNA: TGTGCCAGCAGCCCTAGGGGGCAGGGGCACAATGAGCAGTTCTTC

D: NA
size: NA
J: TRBJ1-3
length: 15
V: TRBV27
CDR3: CASSLGEKFGNTIYF
DNA: TGTGCCAGCAGTTTGGGGGAAAAATTCGGAAACACCATATATTTT

D: NA
size: few
J: TRBJ1-1
length: 14
V: TRBV6-5
CDR3: CASSWTEMNTEAFF
DNA: TGTGCCAGCTCCTGGACGGAGATGAACACTGAAGCTTTCTTT

D: NA
size: few
J: TRBJ2-5
length: 15
V: TRBV4-1
CDR3: CASSHPGVGQETQYF
DNA: TGCGCCAGCAGCCATCCCGGGGTTGGCCAAGAGACCCAGTACTTC

D: NA
size: many
J: TRBJ2-7
length: 16
V: TRBV6-2/TRBV6-3
CDR3: CASSYSGVGVTYEQYF
DNA: TGTGCCAGCAGTTATTCGGGTGTAGGGGTAACCTACGAGCAGTACTTC

D: TRBD1
size: NA
J: TRBJ1-2
length: 14
V: TRBV5-1
CDR3: CASSPDRGYYGYTF
DNA: TGCGCCAGCAGCCCGGACAGGGGCTACTATGGCTACACCTTC

D: TRBD2
size: many
J: TRBJ2-1
length: 13
V: TRBV12-3/TRBV12-4
CDR3: CASSYGTGGEQFF
DNA: TGTGCCAGCAGTTATGGGACGGGGGGTGAGCAGTTCTTC

D: NA
size: NA
J: TRBJ2-3
length: 11
V: TRBV7-9
CDR3: CASQGFNTQYF
DNA: TGTGCCAGTCAGGGGTTTAATACGCAGTATTTT

D: NA
size: NA
J: TRBJ2-5
length: 12
V: TRBV2
CDR3: CASRDDRDTQYF
DNA: TGTGCCAGCAGAGATGACCGGGACACCCAGTACTTC

D: NA
size: few
J: TRBJ2-3
length: 16
V: TRBV15
CDR3: CATSSLRGDNSDTQYF
DNA: TGTGCCACCAGCAGCCTCAGGGGAGATAACTCAGATACGCAGTATTTT

D: TRBD2
size: many
J: TRBJ2-7
length: 14
V: TRBV29-1
CDR3: CSALYGTSVYEQYF
DNA: TGCAGCGCCCTTTATGGGACTAGCGTCTACGAGCAGTACTTC

D: TRBD2
size: many
J: TRBJ2-1
length: 15
V: TRBV12-3/TRBV12-4
CDR3: CASSRAGTTYNEQFF
DNA: TGTGCCAGCTCCCGGGCCGGGACTACCTACAATGAGCAGTTCTTC

D: NA
size: many
J: TRBJ2-2
length: 16
V: TRBV7-3
CDR3: CASSLNRGTNTGELFF
DNA: TGTGCCAGCAGCTTAAATCGGGGGACGAACACCGGGGAGCTGTTTTTT

D: NA
size: many
J: TRBJ2-3
length: 9
V: TRBV20-1
CDR3: CSASPAQLF
DNA: TGCAGTGCTTCGCCCGCCCAACTTTTT

D: NA
size: few
J: TRBJ1-2
length: 13
V: TRBV5-1
CDR3: CASSSDNKNGYTF
DNA: TGCGCCAGCAGCTCCGACAATAAGAATGGCTACACCTTC

D: NA
size: NA
J: TRBJ2-6
length: 16
V: TRBV19
CDR3: CASGQIVTSGANVLTF
DNA: TGTGCCAGTGGACAGATAGTAACCTCTGGGGCCAACGTCCTGACTTTC

D: TRBD1
size: many
J: TRBJ2-7
length: 14
V: TRBV20-1
CDR3: CSARDRTGALEQYF
DNA: TGCAGTGCTAGAGACCGGACAGGGGCCCTCGAGCAGTACTTC

D: NA
size: many
J: TRBJ2-5
length: 14
V: TRBV5-6
CDR3: CASSLNGGSETQYF
DNA: TGTGCCAGCAGCTTGAATGGAGGGTCAGAGACCCAGTACTTC

D: TRBD2
size: NA
J: TRBJ2-3
length: 16
V: TRBV6-5
CDR3: CASSRGQAGGPDTQYF
DNA: TGTGCCAGCAGCCGGGGACAAGCGGGGGGGCCAGATACGCAGTATTTT

D: NA
size: few
J: TRBJ2-5
length: 16
V: TRBV7-2
CDR3: CASSLIRVGGQETQYF
DNA: TGTGCCAGCAGCTTAATCAGGGTCGGCGGCCAAGAGACCCAGTACTTC

D: NA
size: NA
J: TRBJ1-4
length: 14
V: TRBV6-5
CDR3: CASRNTPTNEKLFF
DNA: TGTGCCAGCAGAAACACCCCCACTAATGAAAAACTGTTTTTT

D: TRBD1
size: NA
J: TRBJ1-5
length: 19
V: TRBV2
CDR3: CASRDRLIFVGTDNQPQHF
DNA: TGTGCCAGCAGGGATCGGCTTATTTTTGTCGGGACAGATAATCAGCCCCAGCATTTT

D: NA
size: NA
J: TRBJ2-2
length: 12
V: TRBV6-2/TRBV6-3
CDR3: CASSRWAGELFF
DNA: TGTGCCAGCTCACGGTGGGCCGGGGAGCTGTTTTTT

D: TRBD1
size: many
J: TRBJ2-7
length: 15
V: TRBV12-3/TRBV12-4
CDR3: CASGLGQGSSYEQYF
DNA: TGTGCCAGCGGCCTGGGACAGGGGAGCTCCTACGAGCAGTACTTC

D: TRBD2
size: NA
J: TRBJ2-7
length: 15
V: TRBV20-1
CDR3: CSAHGTSGRAGEQYF
DNA: TGCAGTGCTCATGGGACTAGCGGGAGGGCGGGCGAGCAGTACTTC